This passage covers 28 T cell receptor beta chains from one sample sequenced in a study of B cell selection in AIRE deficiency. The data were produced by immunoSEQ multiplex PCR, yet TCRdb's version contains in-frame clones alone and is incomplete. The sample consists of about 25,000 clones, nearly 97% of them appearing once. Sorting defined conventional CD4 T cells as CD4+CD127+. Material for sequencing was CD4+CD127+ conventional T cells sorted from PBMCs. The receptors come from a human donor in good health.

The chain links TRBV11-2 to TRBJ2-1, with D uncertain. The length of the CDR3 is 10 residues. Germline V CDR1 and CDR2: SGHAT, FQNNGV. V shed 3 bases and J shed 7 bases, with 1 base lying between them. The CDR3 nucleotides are TGTGCCAGCAGCTTTAATGAGCAGTTCTTC. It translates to CASSFNEQFF.

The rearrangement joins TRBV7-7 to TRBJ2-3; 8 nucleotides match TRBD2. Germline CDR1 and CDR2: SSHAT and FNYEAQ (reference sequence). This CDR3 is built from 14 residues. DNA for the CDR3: TGTGCTAGCGCTAGCGGGCCGAGCACAGATACGCAGTATTTT. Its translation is CASASGPSTDTQYF.

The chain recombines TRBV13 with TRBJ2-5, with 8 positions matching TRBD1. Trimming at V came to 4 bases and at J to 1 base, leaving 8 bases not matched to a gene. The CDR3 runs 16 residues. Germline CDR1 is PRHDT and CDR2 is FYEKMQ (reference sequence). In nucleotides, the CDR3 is TGTGCCAGCAGCTCGCGACAGGGGTTCGGCCAAGAGACCCAGTACTTC. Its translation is CASSSRQGFGQETQYF.

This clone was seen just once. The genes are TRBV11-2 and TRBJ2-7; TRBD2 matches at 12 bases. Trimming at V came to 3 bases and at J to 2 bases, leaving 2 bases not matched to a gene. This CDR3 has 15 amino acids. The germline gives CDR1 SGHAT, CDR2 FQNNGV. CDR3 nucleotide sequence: TGTGCCAGCAGCTTCGGACTAGCGGGGACCTACGAGCAGTACTTC. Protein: CASSFGLAGTYEQYF.

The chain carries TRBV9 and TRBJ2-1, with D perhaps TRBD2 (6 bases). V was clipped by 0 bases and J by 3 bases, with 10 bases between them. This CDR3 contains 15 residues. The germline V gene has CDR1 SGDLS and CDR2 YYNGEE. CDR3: CASSVGGRNYNEQFF. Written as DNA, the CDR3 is TGTGCCAGCAGCGTAGGAGGGAGGAACTACAATGAGCAGTTCTTC.

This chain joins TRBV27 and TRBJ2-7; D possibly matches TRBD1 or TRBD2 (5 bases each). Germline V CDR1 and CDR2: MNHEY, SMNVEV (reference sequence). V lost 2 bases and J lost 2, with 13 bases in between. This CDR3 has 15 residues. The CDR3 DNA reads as TGTGCCAGCAGTTTAAGGGGTACGGGGCCCTACGAGCAGTACTTC. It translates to CASSLRGTGPYEQYF.

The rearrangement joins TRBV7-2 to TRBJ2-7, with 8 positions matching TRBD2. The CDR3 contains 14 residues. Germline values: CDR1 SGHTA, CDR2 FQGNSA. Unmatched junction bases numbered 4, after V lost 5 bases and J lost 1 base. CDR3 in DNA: TGTGCCAGCAGCATTAGCGGGAAATCCTACGAGCAGTACTTC. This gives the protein CASSISGKSYEQYF.

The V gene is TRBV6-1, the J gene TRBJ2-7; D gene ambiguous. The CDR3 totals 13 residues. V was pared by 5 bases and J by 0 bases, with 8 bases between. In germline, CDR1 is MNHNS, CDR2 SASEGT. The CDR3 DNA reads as TGTGCCAGCAGTCGCACGGTCTCCTACGAGCAGTACTTC. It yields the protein CASSRTVSYEQYF.

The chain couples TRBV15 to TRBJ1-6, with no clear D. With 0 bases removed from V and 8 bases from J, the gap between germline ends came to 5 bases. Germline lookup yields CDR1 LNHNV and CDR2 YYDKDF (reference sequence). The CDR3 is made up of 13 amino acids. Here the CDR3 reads CATSRERDSPLHF. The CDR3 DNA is TGTGCCACCAGCAGAGAACGAGATTCACCCCTCCACTTT. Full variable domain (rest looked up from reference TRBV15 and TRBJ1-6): DAMVIQNPRYQVTQFGKPVTLSCSQTLNHNVMYWYQQKSSQAPKLLFHYYDKDFNNEADTPDNFQSRRPNTSFCFLDIRSPGLGDTAMYLCATSRERDSPLHFGNGTRLTVT.

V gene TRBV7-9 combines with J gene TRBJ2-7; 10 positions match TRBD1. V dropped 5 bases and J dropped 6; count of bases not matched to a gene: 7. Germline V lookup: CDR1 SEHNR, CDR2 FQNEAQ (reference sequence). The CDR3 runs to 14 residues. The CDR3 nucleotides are TGTGCCAGCAGCCCACGGGACAGGGGTGGCGAGCAGTACTTC. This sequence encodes CASSPRDRGGEQYF.

CDR3 region: CASRLREGQGETQYF. CDR3 bases: TGTGCCAGCAGGTTACGGGAGGGCCAGGGAGAGACCCAGTACTTC. The chain is built from TRBV2 and TRBJ2-5; 8 bases are shared with TRBD2. There are 15 residues in the CDR3. The germline V gene has CDR1 SNHLY and CDR2 FYNNEI. Trimming removed 6 bases from V and 4 bases from J; junction bases left unmatched: 10.

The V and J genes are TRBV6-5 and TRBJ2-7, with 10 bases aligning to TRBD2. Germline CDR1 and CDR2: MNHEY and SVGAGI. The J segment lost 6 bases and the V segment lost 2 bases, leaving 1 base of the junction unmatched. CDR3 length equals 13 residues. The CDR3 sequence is CASSYSGRAEQYF. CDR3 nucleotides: TGTGCCAGCAGTTACAGCGGGAGGGCCGAGCAGTACTTC.

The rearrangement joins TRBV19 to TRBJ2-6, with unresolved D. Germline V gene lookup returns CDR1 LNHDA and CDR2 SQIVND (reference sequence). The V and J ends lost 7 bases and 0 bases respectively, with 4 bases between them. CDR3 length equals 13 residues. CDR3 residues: CASTGSGANVLTF. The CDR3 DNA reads TGTGCCAGTACGGGCTCTGGGGCCAACGTCCTGACTTTC.

CDR3 bases: TGTGCCAGCAGCCCATCTAGCGCGCAAGAGACCCAGTACTTC. It specifies CASSPSSAQETQYF. The chain carries TRBV7-2 and TRBJ2-5; D might be TRBD2 (6 bases). From germline, CDR1 is SGHTA and CDR2 FQGNSA. The CDR3 is 14 residues long. The V and J ends lost 5 bases and 2 bases respectively, with 12 bases between them.

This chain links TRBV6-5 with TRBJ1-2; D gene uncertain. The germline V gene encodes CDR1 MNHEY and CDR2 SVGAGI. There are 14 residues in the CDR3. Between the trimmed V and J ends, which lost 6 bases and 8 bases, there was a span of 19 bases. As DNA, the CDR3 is TGTGCCAGCAGAGACTCCGGGGATCCTTACGGCTACACCTTC. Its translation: CASRDSGDPYGYTF.

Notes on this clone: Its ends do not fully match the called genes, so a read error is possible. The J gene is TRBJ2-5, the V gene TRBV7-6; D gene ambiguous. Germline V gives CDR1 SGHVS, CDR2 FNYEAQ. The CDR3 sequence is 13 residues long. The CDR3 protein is CASSLALREAQYF. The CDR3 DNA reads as TGTGCCAGCAGCTTAGCCCTGCGAGAGGCCCAGTACTTC. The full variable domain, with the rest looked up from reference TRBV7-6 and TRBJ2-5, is GAGVSQSPRYKVTKRGQDVALRCDPISGHVSLYWYRQALGQGPEFLTYFNYEAQQDKSGLPNDRFSAERPEGSISTLTIQRTEQRDSAMYRCASSLALREAQYFGPGTRLLVL.

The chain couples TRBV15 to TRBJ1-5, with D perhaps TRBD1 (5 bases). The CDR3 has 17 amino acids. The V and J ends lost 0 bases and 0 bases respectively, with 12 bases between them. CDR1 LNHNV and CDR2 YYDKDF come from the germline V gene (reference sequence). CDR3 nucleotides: TGTGCCACCAGCAGAGATAGATCGGGACTTAGCAATCAGCCCCAGCATTTT. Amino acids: CATSRDRSGLSNQPQHF.

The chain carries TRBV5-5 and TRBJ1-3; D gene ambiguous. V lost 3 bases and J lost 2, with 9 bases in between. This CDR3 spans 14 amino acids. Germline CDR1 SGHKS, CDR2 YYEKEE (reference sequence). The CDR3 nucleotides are TGTGCCAGCAGCTCAGACCTTGCTGGAAACACCATATATTTT. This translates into CASSSDLAGNTIYF.

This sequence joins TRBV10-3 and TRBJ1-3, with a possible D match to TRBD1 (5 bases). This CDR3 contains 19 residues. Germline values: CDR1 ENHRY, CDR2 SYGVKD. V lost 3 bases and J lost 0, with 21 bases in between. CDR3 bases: TGTGCCATCAGTGAAAGCCCAGTCCTCAGGGTACTCTCTGGAAACACCATATATTTT. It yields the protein CAISESPVLRVLSGNTIYF.

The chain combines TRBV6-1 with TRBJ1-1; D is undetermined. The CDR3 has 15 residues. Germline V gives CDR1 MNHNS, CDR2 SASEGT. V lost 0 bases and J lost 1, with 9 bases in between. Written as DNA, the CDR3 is TGTGCCAGCAGTGAAGCGTCAATACAGAACACTGAAGCTTTCTTT. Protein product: CASSEASIQNTEAFF.

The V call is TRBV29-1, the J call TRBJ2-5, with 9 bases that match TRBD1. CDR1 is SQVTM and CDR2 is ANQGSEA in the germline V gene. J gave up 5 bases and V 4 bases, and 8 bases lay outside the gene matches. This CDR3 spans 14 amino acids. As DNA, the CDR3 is TGCAGCGTTGGGGGGACAGGGACTGGTGAGACCCAGTACTTC. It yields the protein CSVGGTGTGETQYF.

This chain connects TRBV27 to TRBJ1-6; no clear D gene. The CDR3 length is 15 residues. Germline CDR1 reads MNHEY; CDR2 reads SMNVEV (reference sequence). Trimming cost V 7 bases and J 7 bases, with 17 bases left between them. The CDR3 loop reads CASKAAGSPNSPLHF. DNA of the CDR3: TGTGCCAGCAAGGCCGCAGGAAGTCCGAATTCACCCCTCCACTTT.

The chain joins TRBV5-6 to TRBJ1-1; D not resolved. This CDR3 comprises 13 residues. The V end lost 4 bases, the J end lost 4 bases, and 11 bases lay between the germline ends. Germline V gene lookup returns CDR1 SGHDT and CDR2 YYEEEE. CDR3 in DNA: TGTGCCAGCAGCCTATCCCTTCCCACTGAAGCTTTCTTT. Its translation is CASSLSLPTEAFF.

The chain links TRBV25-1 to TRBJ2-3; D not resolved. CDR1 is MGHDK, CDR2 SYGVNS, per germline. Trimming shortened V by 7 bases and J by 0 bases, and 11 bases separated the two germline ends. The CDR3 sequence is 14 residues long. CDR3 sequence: CASTDRPSTDTQYF. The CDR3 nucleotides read TGTGCCAGCACCGATCGGCCGAGCACAGATACGCAGTATTTT.

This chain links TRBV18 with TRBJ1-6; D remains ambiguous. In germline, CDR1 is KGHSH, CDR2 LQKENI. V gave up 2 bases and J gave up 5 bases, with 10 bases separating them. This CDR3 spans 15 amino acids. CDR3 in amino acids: CASSPSRSDNSPLHF. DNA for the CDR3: TGTGCCAGCTCACCAAGCAGGAGTGATAATTCACCCCTCCACTTT.

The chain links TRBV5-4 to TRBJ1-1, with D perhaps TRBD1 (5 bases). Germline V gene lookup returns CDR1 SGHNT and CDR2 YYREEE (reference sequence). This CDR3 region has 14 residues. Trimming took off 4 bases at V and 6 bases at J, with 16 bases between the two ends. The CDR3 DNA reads TGTGCCAGCAGCACCCTAACCCGGGACTCTGAAGCTTTCTTT. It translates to CASSTLTRDSEAFF. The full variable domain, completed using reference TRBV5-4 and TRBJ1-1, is ETGVTQSPTHLIKTRGQQVTLRCSSQSGHNTVSWYQQALGQGPQFIFQYYREEENGRGNFPPRFSGLQFPNYSSELNVNALELDDSALYLCASSTLTRDSEAFFGQGTRLTVV.

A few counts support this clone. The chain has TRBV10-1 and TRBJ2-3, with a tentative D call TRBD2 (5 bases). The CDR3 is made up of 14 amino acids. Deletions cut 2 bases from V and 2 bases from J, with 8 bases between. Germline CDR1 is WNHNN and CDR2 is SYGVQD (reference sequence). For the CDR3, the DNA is TGCGCCAGCAGTGAGGGGGAGACCACAGATACGCAGTATTTT. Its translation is CASSEGETTDTQYF.

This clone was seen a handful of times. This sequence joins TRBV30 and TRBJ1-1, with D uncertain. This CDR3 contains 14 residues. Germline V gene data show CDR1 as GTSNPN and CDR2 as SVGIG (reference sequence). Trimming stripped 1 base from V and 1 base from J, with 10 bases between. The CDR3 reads CAWSDWASNTEAFF. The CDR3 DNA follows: TGTGCCTGGAGTGACTGGGCTTCGAACACTGAAGCTTTCTTT.